This T cell receptor beta chain is drawn from a study of CD8+ T cells in alopecia areata. Study-wide context: By percentage of affected scalp area, the severity of treated patients was scored.

Treatment given: oral pan-JAK inhibitor, 5-10 mg twice daily. PBMCs were stained for CD3, CD4 and CD8, and CD4+ and CD8+ T cells were sorted. This clone was found a few times. Its specificity is unknown. The study, taken as a whole, reports: Normal-skin resident alphabeta T cells also appear among scalp sample sequences. In lesional scalp, particularly from alopecia totalis/universalis, clonality was higher than in normal scalp.

Extracted from the samples, RNA was reverse transcribed into cDNA to serve as the sequencing template. The table came from immunoSEQ multiplex PCR; TCRdb's copy has only in-frame clones and leaves some out. The table lists roughly 280,000 clones, 60% of them singletons. V lost 4 bases, J lost 0 bases, and 22 bases lay in between. Germline V gene lookup returns CDR1 ENHRY and CDR2 SYGVKD. The CDR3 is made up of 20 amino acids. The sequence derives from a human donor with alopecia areata. The J gene is TRBJ2-6, the V gene TRBV10-3; possibly TRBD2 for D (6 bases). The input for sequencing was CD4+ T cells sorted from blood, taken at roughly week 52, from a patient treated with tofacitinib. The CDR3 loop is CAISVGTGRPSSSGANVLTF. DNA for the CDR3: TGTGCCATCAGTGTCGGGACTGGGAGACCCTCTAGCTCTGGGGCCAACGTCCTGACTTTC.